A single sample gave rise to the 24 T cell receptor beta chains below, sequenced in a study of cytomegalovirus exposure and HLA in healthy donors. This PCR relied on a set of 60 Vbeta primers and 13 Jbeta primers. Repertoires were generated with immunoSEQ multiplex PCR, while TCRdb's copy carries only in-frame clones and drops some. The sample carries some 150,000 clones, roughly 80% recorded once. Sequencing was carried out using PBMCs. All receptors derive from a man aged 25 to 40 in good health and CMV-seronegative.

The CDR3 spells CASSDGVQETQYF. The CDR3 region has the DNA TGTGCCAGCAGTGACGGAGTCCAAGAGACCCAGTACTTC. The chain has TRBV6-1 and TRBJ2-5; D gene uncertain. The ends were cut back, 3 bases at V and 1 base at J, with 6 bases in the middle. Germline V gene sequence: CDR1 MNHNS, CDR2 SASEGT. The CDR3 is 13 residues long.

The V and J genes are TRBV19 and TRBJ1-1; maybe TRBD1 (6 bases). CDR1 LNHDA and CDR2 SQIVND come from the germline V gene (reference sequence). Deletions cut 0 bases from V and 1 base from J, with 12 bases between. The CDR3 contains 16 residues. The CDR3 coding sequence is TGTGCCAGTAGTATAGATCTGGGGGCCTGGAACACTGAAGCTTTCTTT. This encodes CASSIDLGAWNTEAFF.

The CDR3 loop is CSASFPDTQYF. The CDR3 nucleotides read TGCAGTGCTAGCTTCCCAGATACGCAGTATTTT. J is TRBJ2-3 and V is TRBV20-1; D remains ambiguous. Trimming shortened V by 3 bases and J by 4 bases, and 5 bases separated the two germline ends. Germline CDR1 reads DFQATT; CDR2 reads SNEGSKA (reference sequence). There are 11 residues in the CDR3.

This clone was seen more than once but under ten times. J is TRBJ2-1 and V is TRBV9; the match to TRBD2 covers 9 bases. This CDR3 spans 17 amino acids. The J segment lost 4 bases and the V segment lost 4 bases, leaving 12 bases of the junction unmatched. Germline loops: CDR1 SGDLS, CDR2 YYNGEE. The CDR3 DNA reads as TGTGCCAGCAGCTCCCCCACCGGGACTAGCCATTACAATGAGCAGTTCTTC. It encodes CASSSPTGTSHYNEQFF.

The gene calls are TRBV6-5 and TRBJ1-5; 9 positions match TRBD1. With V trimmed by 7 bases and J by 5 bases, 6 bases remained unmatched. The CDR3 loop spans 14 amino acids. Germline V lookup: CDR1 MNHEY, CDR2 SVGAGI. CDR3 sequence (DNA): TGTGCCAGCACCATCGGACAGGGGCATCAGCCCCAGCATTTT. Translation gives CASTIGQGHQPQHF.

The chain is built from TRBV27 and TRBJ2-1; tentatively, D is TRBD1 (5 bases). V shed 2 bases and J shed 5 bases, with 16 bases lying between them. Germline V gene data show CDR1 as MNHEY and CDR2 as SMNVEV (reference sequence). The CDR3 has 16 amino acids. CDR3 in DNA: TGTGCCAGCAGTTTAAATGAAACCAGGGTGGACAATGAGCAGTTCTTC. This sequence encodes CASSLNETRVDNEQFF.

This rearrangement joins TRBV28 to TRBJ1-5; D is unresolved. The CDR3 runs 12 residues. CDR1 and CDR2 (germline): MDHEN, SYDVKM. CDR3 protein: CGAAALNQPQHF. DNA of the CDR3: TGTGGAGCGGCTGCACTAAATCAGCCCCAGCATTTT.

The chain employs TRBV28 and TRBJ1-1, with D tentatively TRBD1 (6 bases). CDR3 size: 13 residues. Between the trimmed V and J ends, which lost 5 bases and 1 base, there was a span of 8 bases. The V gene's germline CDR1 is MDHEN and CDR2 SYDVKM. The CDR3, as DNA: TGTGCCAGCAGTGTGACAGGGAACACTGAAGCTTTCTTT. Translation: CASSVTGNTEAFF.

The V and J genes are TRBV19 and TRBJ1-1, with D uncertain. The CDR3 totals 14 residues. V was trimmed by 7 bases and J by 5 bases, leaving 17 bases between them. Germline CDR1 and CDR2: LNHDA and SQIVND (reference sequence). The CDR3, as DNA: TGTGCCAGTAACGTCGGGGTTAGTAGGACTGAAGCTTTCTTT. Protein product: CASNVGVSRTEAFF.

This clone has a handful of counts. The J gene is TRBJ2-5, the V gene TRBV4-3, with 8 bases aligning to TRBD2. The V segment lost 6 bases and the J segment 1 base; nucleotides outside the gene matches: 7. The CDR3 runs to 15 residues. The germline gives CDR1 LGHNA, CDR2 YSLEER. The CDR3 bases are TGCGCCAGCAGAAGGGTAGCGGGAAGCCAAGAGACCCAGTACTTC. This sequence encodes CASRRVAGSQETQYF.

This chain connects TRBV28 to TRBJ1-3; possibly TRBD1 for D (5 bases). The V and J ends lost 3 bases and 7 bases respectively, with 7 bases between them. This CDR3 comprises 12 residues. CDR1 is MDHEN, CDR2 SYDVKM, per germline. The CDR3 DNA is TGTGCCAGCAGTTTGGGGGGGAACACCATATATTTT. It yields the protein CASSLGGNTIYF. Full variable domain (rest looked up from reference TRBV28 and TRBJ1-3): DVKVTQSSRYLVKRTGEKVFLECVQDMDHENMFWYRQDPGLGLRLIYFSYDVKMKEKGDIPEGYSVSREKKERFSLILESASTNQTSMYLCASSLGGNTIYFGEGSWLTVV.

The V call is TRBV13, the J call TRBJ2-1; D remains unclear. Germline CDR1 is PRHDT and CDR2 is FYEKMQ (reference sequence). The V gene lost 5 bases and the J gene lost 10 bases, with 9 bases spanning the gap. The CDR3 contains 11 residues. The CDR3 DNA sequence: TGTGCCAGCAGCGCCACGCAGGAGCAGTTCTTC. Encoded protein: CASSATQEQFF.

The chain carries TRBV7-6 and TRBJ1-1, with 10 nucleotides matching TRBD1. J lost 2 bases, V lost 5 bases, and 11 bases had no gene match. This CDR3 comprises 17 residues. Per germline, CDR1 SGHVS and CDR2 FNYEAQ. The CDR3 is CASSRVRQGARNTEAFF. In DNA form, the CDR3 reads TGTGCCAGCAGCCGAGTAAGACAGGGGGCGAGAAACACTGAAGCTTTCTTT.

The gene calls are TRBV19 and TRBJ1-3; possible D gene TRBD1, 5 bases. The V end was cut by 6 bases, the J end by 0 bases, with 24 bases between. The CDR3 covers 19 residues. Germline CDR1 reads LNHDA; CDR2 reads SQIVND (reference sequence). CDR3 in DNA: TGTGCCAGTAGCCCTAACCTACCGTCGACAGTTTTCTCTGGAAACACCATATATTTT. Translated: CASSPNLPSTVFSGNTIYF.

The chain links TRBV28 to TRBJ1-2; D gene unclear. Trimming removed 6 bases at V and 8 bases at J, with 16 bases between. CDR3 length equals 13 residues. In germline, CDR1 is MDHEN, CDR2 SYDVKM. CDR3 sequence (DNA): TGTGCCAGCAGAGCTGGGCGTGGCAGCGGCTACACCTTC. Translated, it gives CASRAGRGSGYTF.

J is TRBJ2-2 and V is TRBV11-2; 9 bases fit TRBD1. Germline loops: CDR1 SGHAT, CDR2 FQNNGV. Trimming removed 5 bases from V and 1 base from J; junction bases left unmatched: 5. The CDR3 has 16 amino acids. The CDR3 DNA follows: TGTGCCAGCAGCAAACCGGGACAGGGGAACACCGGGGAGCTGTTTTTT. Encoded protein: CASSKPGQGNTGELFF.

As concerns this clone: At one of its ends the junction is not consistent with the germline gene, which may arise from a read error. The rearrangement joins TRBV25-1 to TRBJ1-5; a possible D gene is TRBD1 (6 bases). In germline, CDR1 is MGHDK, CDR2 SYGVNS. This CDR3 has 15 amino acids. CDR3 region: CASSEVNGDRISPWF. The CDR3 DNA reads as TGTGCCAGCAGTGAAGTGAATGGTGACAGGATCAGCCCCTGGTTT.

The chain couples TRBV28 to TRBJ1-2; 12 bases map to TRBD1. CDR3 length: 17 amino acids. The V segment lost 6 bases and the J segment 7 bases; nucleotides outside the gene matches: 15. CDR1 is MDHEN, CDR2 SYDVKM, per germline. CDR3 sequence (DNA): TGTGCCAGCAGCCTTCCCGGGACAGGGGGCTCTCTCGGTGGCTACACCTTC. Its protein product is CASSLPGTGGSLGGYTF.

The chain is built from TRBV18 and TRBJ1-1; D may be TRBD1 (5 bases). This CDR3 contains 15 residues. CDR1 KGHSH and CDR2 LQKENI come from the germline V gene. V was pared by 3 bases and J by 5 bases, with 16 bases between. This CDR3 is CASSPGGEARTEAFF. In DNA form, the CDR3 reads TGTGCCAGCTCACCCGGGGGAGAGGCCCGGACTGAAGCTTTCTTT. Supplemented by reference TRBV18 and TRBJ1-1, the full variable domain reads NAGVMQNPRHLVRRRGQEARLRCSPMKGHSHVYWYRQLPEEGLKFMVYLQKENIIDESGMPKERFSAEFPKEGPSILRIQQVVRGDSAAYFCASSPGGEARTEAFFGQGTRLTVV.

The CDR3 loop reads CASSFPRGVGTQYF. CDR3 nucleotides: TGTGCCAGCAGCTTCCCGCGGGGTGTTGGGACCCAGTACTTC. The chain combines TRBV11-2 with TRBJ2-5; maybe TRBD2 (6 bases). Germline lookup yields CDR1 SGHAT and CDR2 FQNNGV. V was cut by 3 bases and J by 7 bases, with 15 bases left in between. This CDR3 region has 14 residues. Full variable domain (remainder filled in from reference TRBV11-2 and TRBJ2-5): EAGVAQSPRYKIIEKRQSVAFWCNPISGHATLYWYQQILGQGPKLLIQFQNNGVVDDSQLPKDRFSAERLKGVDSTLKIQPAKLEDSAVYLCASSFPRGVGTQYFGPGTRLLVL.

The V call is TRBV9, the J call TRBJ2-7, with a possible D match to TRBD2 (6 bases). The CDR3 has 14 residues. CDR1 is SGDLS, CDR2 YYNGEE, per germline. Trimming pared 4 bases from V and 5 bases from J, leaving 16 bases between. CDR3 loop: CASSLGPSGDEQYF. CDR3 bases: TGTGCCAGCAGCCTCGGACCGTCGGGGGACGAGCAGTACTTC.

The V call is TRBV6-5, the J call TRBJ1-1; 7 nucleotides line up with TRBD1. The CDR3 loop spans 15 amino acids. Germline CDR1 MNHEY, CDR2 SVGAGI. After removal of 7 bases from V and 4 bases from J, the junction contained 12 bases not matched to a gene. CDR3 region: CASTSTGTYGTEAFF. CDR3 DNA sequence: TGTGCCAGCACCTCGACAGGGACGTATGGCACTGAAGCTTTCTTT.

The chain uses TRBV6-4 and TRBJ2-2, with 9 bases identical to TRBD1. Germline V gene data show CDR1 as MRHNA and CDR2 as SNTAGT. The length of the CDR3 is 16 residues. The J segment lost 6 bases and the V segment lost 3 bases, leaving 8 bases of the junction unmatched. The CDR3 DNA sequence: TGTGCCAGCAGTGAAACCGGGACAGGGAGTCCCGGGGAGCTGTTTTTT. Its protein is CASSETGTGSPGELFF.

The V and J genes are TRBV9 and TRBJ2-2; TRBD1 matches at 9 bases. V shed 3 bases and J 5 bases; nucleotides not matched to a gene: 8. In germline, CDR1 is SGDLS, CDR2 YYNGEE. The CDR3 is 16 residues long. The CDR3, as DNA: TGTGCCAGCAGCGCCGGACAGGGGCCTCCGACCGGGGAGCTGTTTTTT. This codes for CASSAGQGPPTGELFF.